This TCR beta chain was sequenced during a study of human T cells and chemical hapten exposure (dated by TCRdb to the early 2020s). For the study in its entirety: Libraries were pooled for sequencing, and per-sample TCR yields varied mainly because of small differences in library volumes within the pool. For every blood RNA sample, sequencing covered both the TCR alpha and TCR beta chains. The study tracked peripheral blood TCR repertoire changes in vivo during primary and secondary sensitization to the hapten diphenylcyclopropenone (DPC) in alopecia patients.

Total RNA was isolated from unfractionated whole blood collected in Tempus Blood RNA tubes. Results the study describes overall, beyond this receptor: Repeated subsampling changed both the strength of the expansion versus patch-test correlation and the threshold at which the correlation became significant. No change with DPC sensitization was found in the number of TCRs above 1 in 1000 frequency, and no evidence of global repertoire structure alterations was found.

Sequences LGHDT (CDR1) and YNNKEL (CDR2) are obtained from the germline V gene (reference sequence). V is shortened by 5 bases, J by 4 bases, and the region joining them spans 13 bases. Measured from the cysteine to the phenylalanine, the CDR3 is 14 residues long. The CDR3 DNA has 42 bases and is translated from base 1. As to this clonotype: Its antigen has not been determined. Base qualities were left out, and no much larger clone turns up one base away.

During library preparation, unique molecular identifiers were attached to individual cDNA molecules so that TCRs could be counted in a quantitative, reproducible way. From the authors' description of their analysis: The median number of TCRs per sample was approximately 93,000, ranging from about 20,000 to 700,000. V, J and CDR3 annotation of the TCR reads was performed with the Decombinator software suite. Every sample was subsampled to the same number of TCRs (28,000) for the PS versus PT1 abundance plots. Expanded TCRs were defined as absent before sensitization and observed at least eight times at the 2-week time point. The public reads were quality trimmed at Q25 with fastp and then assembled into clones with MiXCR by TCRdb, keeping productive beta chains. Rows matching on CDR3 protein sequence are summarized as one entry with the most common DNA and genes. The V and J calls reflect TCRdb's pipeline rather than the authors' work. This sample has 200 to 300 distinct CDR3 sequences in its table, and 40% to 50% of those were observed once. Approximately 71% of the sample lies in the top ten.

The sequencing sample was made of whole blood. The chain was built from TRBV3-1 and TRBJ2-3; TRBD1 is a possible D gene, resting on 6 matching bases. The TCR sequence derives from a human donor who had alopecia or was a healthy volunteer (not recorded which). Some clones in this sample may be carry-over from other donors' samples. This table probably holds off-target reads from a library built for another chain. The CDR3 protein sequence reads: CASSSQGLADTQYF. The DNA sequence is given as TGTGCCAGCAGCTCACAGGGTCTTGCAGATACGCAGTATTTT.